Below, 5 T cell receptor beta chains from the same sample are listed, as sequenced in a study of cytomegalovirus exposure and HLA in healthy donors. The study ran its PCR with 60 Vbeta and 13 Jbeta primers. Sequencing used immunoSEQ multiplex PCR; TCRdb keeps in-frame clones, though not all of them. This table holds about 99,000 clones. Sequenced: PBMCs. These receptors originate from a middle-aged man in good health and CMV-seronegative.

V is TRBV15 and J is TRBJ2-3; 9 positions match TRBD2. V lost 3 bases, J lost 0 bases, and 4 bases stayed unmatched. The CDR3 has 16 amino acids. From germline, CDR1 is LNHNV and CDR2 YYDKDF (reference sequence). The CDR3 is CATSRGLAPSTDTQYF. DNA for the CDR3: TGTGCCACCAGCAGGGGACTAGCTCCTAGCACAGATACGCAGTATTTT.

The chain carries TRBV5-6 and TRBJ2-1; D possibly corresponds to TRBD2 (10 bases). Germline V CDR1 and CDR2: SGHDT, YYEEEE. This CDR3 has 14 amino acids. Trimming removed 4 bases at V and 9 bases at J, with 17 bases between. The CDR3 here is CASSLLAGQGEQFF. CDR3 bases: TGTGCCAGCAGCCTACTAGCGGGACAGGGTGAGCAGTTCTTC.

The chain recombines TRBV4-1 with TRBJ1-1; 7 bases map to TRBD1. Trimming at V came to 0 bases and at J to 0 bases, leaving 10 bases not matched to a gene. Germline lookup yields CDR1 MGHRA and CDR2 YSYEKL. The CDR3 is 18 amino acids. In DNA form, the CDR3 reads TGCGCCAGCAGCCAAGAAGAGGGGGCAGCGGGTATGAACACTGAAGCTTTCTTT. Amino acids: CASSQEEGAAGMNTEAFF.

The chain joins TRBV4-1 to TRBJ2-5; 10 positions match TRBD1. The germline V gene encodes CDR1 MGHRA and CDR2 YSYEKL. This CDR3 is 15 amino acids long. The V segment lost 3 bases and the J segment 5 bases; nucleotides outside the gene matches: 6. In DNA, the CDR3 is TGCGCCAGCAGCCAGGGGGACAGGGGAAGTGAGACCCAGTACTTC. Amino acids: CASSQGDRGSETQYF.

The chain links TRBV4-1 to TRBJ2-7, with 8 bases matching TRBD2. The CDR3 sequence is 14 residues long. After removal of 6 bases from V and 4 bases from J, the junction contained 8 bases not matched to a gene. CDR1 is MGHRA, CDR2 YSYEKL, per germline. CDR3 sequence reads: CASRAAGGLYEQYF. CDR3 nucleotides: TGCGCCAGCAGGGCGGCGGGGGGCCTTTACGAGCAGTACTTC.